This TCR beta chain was captured in a study of shared clonotypes between healthy human individuals. At a deep level, the assay was run. The protocol was immunoSEQ multiplex PCR, while the TCRdb copy is restricted to in-frame clones and leaves out a portion. The table has 980,000 or so clones, approximately 80% seen once. On this clone: Antigen: not known.

General study findings and limits: In contrast to clonotypes shared by all four donors, non-shared clonotypes had lower generation probabilities. Naive subsets usually exceeded memory subsets in estimated richness.

It was into CD45RA+ naive and CD45RA-negative memory subsets that the CD4+ cells were split. This CDR3 region has 15 residues. Germline CDR1 LNHNV, CDR2 YYDKDF (reference sequence). V was cut by 1 base and J by 3 bases, with 10 bases left in between. The clonotype was recovered from a young man in good health. This rearrangement joins TRBV15 to TRBJ2-1; either TRBD1 or TRBD2 may fit D (5 bases each). The material sequenced was memory CD4+ T cells sorted from blood. Subset meaning: CD45RA-negative fraction. CDR3 protein: CATSRAGTNYNEQFF. Here the CDR3 DNA reads TGTGCCACCAGCAGAGCCGGGACCAACTACAATGAGCAGTTCTTC.